The 29 T cell receptor beta chains in this list originate from one sample, sequenced in a study of T cells after yellow fever vaccination. TCRdb ran MiXCR on the 5' RACE reads and lists one entry per CDR3 protein. The sample lists a few hundred thousand distinct CDR3 sequences; roughly 8.4% were seen once. Source: PBMCs, taken 35 to 50 days after the first yellow fever vaccination. The receptors here all came from a man aged 18-30 years who received the YFV17D yellow fever vaccine.

This chain connects TRBV7-8 to TRBJ2-3; 9 bases line up with TRBD2. Trimming at V came to 5 bases and at J to 4 bases, leaving 13 bases not matched to a gene. The CDR3 is made up of 17 amino acids. Looked up from germline, CDR1 is SGHVS and CDR2 is FQNEAQ. The CDR3 spells CASSPTLAGGRPDTQYF. Here the CDR3 DNA reads TGTGCCAGCAGCCCTACCCTGGCGGGGGGGCGCCCAGATACGCAGTATTTT.

The V call is TRBV7-2, the J call TRBJ2-7, with D perhaps matching TRBD2 (5 bases). The germline gives CDR1 SGHTA, CDR2 FQGNSA. Trimming pared 1 base from V and 0 bases from J, leaving 10 bases between. The CDR3 is 15 amino acids. The CDR3 DNA follows: TGTGCCAGCAGCTTAGGACTATCCCGCTCCTACGAGCAGTACGTC. Amino acid sequence: CASSLGLSRSYEQYV.

The chain is built from TRBV18 and TRBJ1-2, with D unclear. The germline gives CDR1 KGHSH, CDR2 LQKENI. With 2 bases removed from V and 2 bases from J, the gap between germline ends came to 15 bases. CDR3 length: 16 amino acids. Here the CDR3 DNA reads TGTGCCAGCTCACCATCGTCCGGCCTAACCAACTATGGCTACACCTTC. Residues: CASSPSSGLTNYGYTF.

The chain links TRBV19 to TRBJ2-1; 7 nucleotides line up with TRBD2. CDR3 size: 13 residues. Germline V gives CDR1 LNHDA, CDR2 SQIVND (reference sequence). The V segment lost 3 bases and the J segment 13 bases; nucleotides outside the gene matches: 9. The CDR3 bases are TGTGCCAGTAGTATGAGGAGCGGGGTTCAACAGTTCTTC. Protein: CASSMRSGVQQFF.

The chain links TRBV18 to TRBJ1-6; 7 nucleotides align to TRBD1. The CDR3 has 15 amino acids. Germline V gives CDR1 KGHSH, CDR2 LQKENI. V lost 3 bases and J lost 10; bases outside the gene matches: 9. The chain's CDR3 is CASSPTGTGFSPLHF. In DNA form, the CDR3 reads TGTGCCAGCTCACCGACAGGGACGGGATTCTCACCCCTCCACTTT. The entire variable domain, with the rest obtained from reference TRBV18 and TRBJ1-6, is as follows: NAGVMQNPRHLVRRRGQEARLRCSPMKGHSHVYWYRQLPEEGLKFMVYLQKENIIDESGMPKERFSAEFPKEGPSILRIQQVVRGDSAAYFCASSPTGTGFSPLHFGNGTRLTVT.

The V gene is TRBV19, the J gene TRBJ1-4, with D perhaps TRBD1 (5 bases). Between the trimmed V and J ends, which lost 8 bases and 8 bases, there was a span of 12 bases. CDR1 is LNHDA, CDR2 SQIVND, per germline (reference sequence). The CDR3 length is 12 residues. CDR3 nucleotides: TGTGCCAGTCGGGGCTTAGGGGAAAAACTGTTTTTT. It yields the protein CASRGLGEKLFF. The full variable domain, completed using reference TRBV19 and TRBJ1-4, is DGGITQSPKYLFRKEGQNVTLSCEQNLNHDAMYWYRQDPGQGLRLIYYSQIVNDFQKGDIAEGYSVSREKKESFPLTVTSAQKNPTAFYLCASRGLGEKLFFGSGTQLSVL.

The V gene is TRBV5-1, the J gene TRBJ2-1; 12 bases fit TRBD2. The CDR3 consists of 17 residues. Germline V gene lookup returns CDR1 SGHRS and CDR2 YFSETQ. Trimming at V came to 0 bases and at J to 3 bases, leaving 4 bases not matched to a gene. The CDR3 nucleotides are TGCGCCAGCAGCTTGGGGACTAGCGGGGCCAACTACAATGAGCAGTTCTTC. Protein sequence: CASSLGTSGANYNEQFF.

This clonotype has only a few counts. The chain combines TRBV20-1 with TRBJ1-1, with a tentative D call TRBD1 (6 bases). The CDR3 runs 13 residues. Germline lookup yields CDR1 DFQATT and CDR2 SNEGSKA (reference sequence). Trimming shortened V by 2 bases and J by 5 bases, and 12 bases separated the two germline ends. This CDR3 is CSARRGGSTEAFF. CDR3 DNA: TGCAGTGCTAGAAGGGGGGGGTCAACTGAAGCTTTCTTT.

This sequence joins TRBV9 and TRBJ2-3; the D is unclear. Germline assignment: CDR1 SGDLS and CDR2 YYNGEE. V was pared by 1 base and J by 4 bases, with 10 bases between. The CDR3 length is 14 residues. The CDR3 nucleotides read TGTGCCAGCAGCGTAAAGTCCCTCGCAGATACGCAGTATTTT. Its translation is CASSVKSLADTQYF.

This clonotype has more than one count but fewer than ten. The chain recombines TRBV23-1 with TRBJ2-5; D could derive from TRBD1 or TRBD2 (5 bases each). TRBV23-1 is an ORF, and what it does is uncertain. The CDR3 length is 15 residues. The V end was cut by 4 bases, the J end by 5 bases, with 17 bases between. The CDR3 DNA reads as TGCGCCAGCAGTCCCCATACTGACGGGGCGGAGACCCAGTACTTC. Encoded protein: CASSPHTDGAETQYF.

The chain employs TRBV9 and TRBJ2-1; a possible D gene is TRBD2 (6 bases). CDR1 and CDR2 from the germline V gene are SGDLS and YYNGEE. Trimming stripped 2 bases from V and 9 bases from J, with 18 bases between. This CDR3 has 15 amino acids. CDR3 protein: CASSVAVGGAAEQFF. The DNA for the CDR3 is TGTGCCAGCAGCGTCGCCGTGGGGGGTGCGGCTGAGCAGTTCTTC.

This clonotype was counted between two and nine times. The chain uses TRBV4-1 and TRBJ1-1, with D perhaps matching TRBD1 (6 bases). Germline V gene lookup returns CDR1 MGHRA and CDR2 YSYEKL. The CDR3 extends over 16 amino acids. V was trimmed by 4 bases and J by 0 bases, leaving 15 bases between them. CDR3: CASSPGQRVMNTEAFF. The DNA of the CDR3 is TGCGCCAGCAGCCCCGGACAGCGGGTCATGAACACTGAAGCTTTCTTT.

This clonotype was seen only a few times. The genes are TRBV12-3 or TRBV12-4 and TRBJ1-6; tentatively, D is TRBD1 (6 bases). The V gene lost 7 bases and the J gene lost 2 bases, with 15 bases spanning the gap. The CDR3 is 16 residues long. CDR3 sequence (DNA): TGTGCCAGCACCCCTCAGGGGTTTGCCTATAATTCACCCCTCCACTTT. Its translation: CASTPQGFAYNSPLHF.

In this sample, this clonotype turned up a few times. This chain joins TRBV6-5 and TRBJ2-3; D possibly matches TRBD1 or TRBD2 (5 bases each). Looked up from germline, CDR1 is MNHEY and CDR2 is SVGAGI. The V end was cut by 2 bases, the J end by 2 bases, with 14 bases between. The CDR3 extends over 16 amino acids. In DNA, the CDR3 is TGTGCCAGCAGTTACCAGGGACCAGAGATCACAGATACGCAGTATTTT. This gives the protein CASSYQGPEITDTQYF.

In its sample, this clonotype was seen a few times. The rearrangement joins TRBV29-1 to TRBJ2-2; D ambiguous. This CDR3 spans 14 amino acids. V lost 5 bases, J lost 0 bases, and 10 bases lay in between. Germline lookup yields CDR1 SQVTM and CDR2 ANQGSEA. The CDR3: CSVTHSPNTGELFF. DNA of the CDR3: TGCAGCGTTACCCATAGTCCGAACACCGGGGAGCTGTTTTTT.

This clonotype was seen at least ten times. As DNA, the CDR3 is TGTGCCAGCAGAGAGGGTAGGGAGGCCACCGGGGAGCTGTTTTTT. Translation: CASREGREATGELFF. The gene calls are TRBV6-2 or TRBV6-3 and TRBJ2-2; D may be TRBD2 (6 bases). Trimming removed 6 bases from V and 4 bases from J, with 15 bases in between. The CDR3 consists of 15 residues. The V gene's germline CDR1 is MNHEY and CDR2 SVGEGT.

The sample holds a few counts of this clonotype. The chain is built from TRBV6-1 and TRBJ1-2; D call uncertain. CDR1 and CDR2 (germline): MNHNS, SASEGT. CDR3 size: 15 residues. Between the trimmed V and J ends, which lost 1 base and 4 bases, there was a span of 13 bases. The CDR3 sequence is CASSEGSWRLYGYTF. The CDR3 DNA is TGTGCCAGCAGTGAAGGTTCTTGGCGGCTCTATGGCTACACCTTC.

CDR3 bases: TGCGCCAGCAGCCAAGACGTGACAGGTGTCTATGGCTACACCTTC. Its translation is CASSQDVTGVYGYTF. This chain joins TRBV4-3 and TRBJ1-2; maybe TRBD1 (6 bases). Trimming took 0 bases from V and 4 from J, leaving 12 bases between them. CDR1 and CDR2 from the germline V gene are LGHNA and YSLEER. The CDR3 is made up of 15 amino acids.

In DNA form, the CDR3 reads TGTGCCAGCAGCTTGAATTTTGGGCAGGGTGGGCAGCCCCAGCATTTT. Translation: CASSLNFGQGGQPQHF. The genes are TRBV5-6 and TRBJ1-5; weak D call: TRBD1 (5 bases). The CDR3 has 16 amino acids. Between the trimmed V and J ends, which lost 1 base and 7 bases, there was a span of 18 bases. Germline lookup yields CDR1 SGHDT and CDR2 YYEEEE.

The gene calls are TRBV5-1 and TRBJ2-7; 9 bases line up with TRBD1. The CDR3 extends over 14 amino acids. Trimming removed 5 bases from V and 4 bases from J; junction bases left unmatched: 7. The V gene's germline CDR1 is SGHRS and CDR2 YFSETQ. CDR3 amino acids: CASSLTGGNYEQYF. In nucleotides, the CDR3 is TGCGCCAGCAGTCTGACAGGGGGAAATTACGAGCAGTACTTC. The full variable domain, completed using reference TRBV5-1 and TRBJ2-7, is KAGVTQTPRYLIKTRGQQVTLSCSPISGHRSVSWYQQTPGQGLQFLFEYFSETQRNKGNFPGRFSGRQFSNSRSEMNVSTLELGDSALYLCASSLTGGNYEQYFGPGTRLTVT.

The chain carries TRBV12-3 or TRBV12-4 and TRBJ2-5; D unclear. The CDR3 is 14 residues long. Trimming shortened V by 2 bases and J by 5 bases, and 12 bases separated the two germline ends. For the CDR3, the DNA is TGTGCCAGCAGTTTACGTCGAATTGGGGAGACCCAGTACTTC. Translated, it gives CASSLRRIGETQYF.

The rearrangement links TRBV5-6 to TRBJ2-3; D is ambiguous. Germline assignment: CDR1 SGHDT and CDR2 YYEEEE. V was shortened by 1 base and J by 3 bases, with 12 bases between the two germline ends. This CDR3 spans 15 amino acids. The CDR3 sequence is CASSLFQMGTDTQYF. For the CDR3, the DNA is TGTGCCAGCAGCTTGTTCCAGATGGGGACAGATACGCAGTATTTT.

The CDR3 nucleotides are TGTGCCAGCAGCTCGAGGGTTCTCCACTTT. Its protein is CASSSRVLHF. This chain connects TRBV7-9 to TRBJ1-6; D not resolved. The CDR3 consists of 10 residues. CDR1 is SEHNR, CDR2 FQNEAQ, per germline (reference sequence). V was cut by 4 bases and J by 16 bases, with 8 bases left in between.

This clonotype was counted at least ten times. The rearrangement joins TRBV7-8 to TRBJ1-1; D uncertain. Germline CDR1 is SGHVS and CDR2 is FQNEAQ. Trimming took 3 bases from V and 1 from J, leaving 9 bases between them. This CDR3 has 14 amino acids. The CDR3 sequence: CASSLGAANTEAFF. CDR3 nucleotides: TGTGCCAGCAGCTTGGGAGCAGCGAACACTGAAGCTTTCTTT.

This clonotype has just a few counts. This chain connects TRBV5-8 to TRBJ1-1; a possible D gene is TRBD1 (5 bases). This CDR3 has 15 amino acids. Germline values: CDR1 SGHTS, CDR2 YDEGEE. V was clipped by 3 bases and J by 0 bases, with 12 bases between them. The CDR3 here is CASSYRDALNTEAFF. The CDR3, as DNA: TGTGCCAGCAGCTACCGGGACGCCTTGAACACTGAAGCTTTCTTT.

The V and J genes are TRBV4-1 and TRBJ2-3, with a tentative D call TRBD1 (6 bases). This CDR3 spans 20 amino acids. The V end lost 4 bases, the J end lost 3 bases, and 29 bases lay between the germline ends. In germline, CDR1 is MGHRA, CDR2 YSYEKL. DNA of the CDR3: TGCGCCAGCAGCCTCCGGGACACCCCGCGGTCCCTTGTAGGGACAGATACGCAGTATTTT. Translating gives CASSLRDTPRSLVGTDTQYF.

The chain is built from TRBV5-5 and TRBJ1-5; a weak D match, TRBD1 (5 bases). The CDR3 sequence is 12 residues long. CDR1 and CDR2 (germline): SGHKS, YYEKEE (reference sequence). The V end was cut by 4 bases, the J end by 5 bases, with 7 bases between. The chain's CDR3 is CASSIQDQPQHF. Here the CDR3 DNA reads TGTGCCAGCAGCATACAGGATCAGCCCCAGCATTTT.

This clonotype was seen a handful of times. The gene calls are TRBV4-3 and TRBJ1-1; D possibly corresponds to TRBD1 (5 bases). V lost 1 base and J lost 4, with 10 bases in between. The germline CDR1 and CDR2 sequences are LGHNA and YSLEER. CDR3 length: 14 amino acids. CDR3 residues: CASSQGLGRTEAFF. Here the CDR3 DNA reads TGCGCCAGCAGCCAAGGTCTGGGACGCACTGAAGCTTTCTTT.

The chain recombines TRBV29-1 with TRBJ2-7; 9 positions match TRBD1. Unmatched junction bases numbered 13, after V lost 3 bases and J lost 7 bases. The CDR3 is 15 residues long. The V gene's germline CDR1 is SQVTM and CDR2 ANQGSEA. This CDR3 is CSVDTEGTGSEEQYF. The CDR3 DNA follows: TGCAGCGTTGACACAGAGGGGACAGGGTCGGAAGAGCAGTACTTC.